The rows below give T cell receptor beta chains drawn from one sample of a study of blood T cell repertoires in COVID-19. Sequencing was performed with immunoSEQ multiplex PCR; in TCRdb, only in-frame clones are kept and a portion is missing. The sample records 70,000 to 75,000 clones, about four fifths being singletons. The sample consisted of peripheral blood. The receptors derive from a woman of 80 years or more with active or convalescent COVID-19. The CDR3 runs from the conserved cysteine through the conserved F or W. A D gene is named only where the DNA matches it firmly. Size values are once, few and many counts, or a class for expanded clones, and some rows have none.

abundance	j_gene	d_gene	v_gene	CDR3nt	CDR3aa
NA	TRBJ2-5	TRBD2	TRBV11-2	TGTGCCAGCAGCTTAGGGTACGGGGGGGCCCTGGAGACCCAGTACTTC	CASSLGYGGALETQYF
NA	TRBJ1-1	NA	TRBV19	TGTGCCAGTAGGTCCCCGGACTTCATGAACACTGAAGCTTTCTTT	CASRSPDFMNTEAFF
NA	TRBJ2-7	TRBD1	TRBV13	TGTGCCAGCAGCCCGACAGGGGGGAATCGGTACGAGCAGTACTTC	CASSPTGGNRYEQYF
few	TRBJ2-5	TRBD1	TRBV28	TGTGCCAGCAGTAACGTGGTCGGGATGTGGACAGGGAGGTCGGAGACCCAGTACTTC	CASSNVVGMWTGRSETQYF
few	TRBJ2-1	TRBD2	TRBV7-3	TGTGCCAGCAGCTTAAGTGGACTAGCGGATTCCTACAATGAGCAGTTCTTC	CASSLSGLADSYNEQFF
NA	TRBJ2-2	TRBD1	TRBV7-6	TGTGCCAGCAGCTTAGTCGGACAGGGGGCAAGAAGAGCGAACACCGGGGAGCTGTTTTTT	CASSLVGQGARRANTGELFF
NA	TRBJ1-4	NA	TRBV18	TGTGCCAGCTCATTGGGACTTAATGAAAAACTGTTTTTT	CASSLGLNEKLFF
NA	TRBJ2-7	TRBD1	TRBV28	TGTGCCAGCAGTTTAGGGGACAGGGGCCACGAGCAGTACTTC	CASSLGDRGHEQYF
NA	TRBJ2-3	TRBD2	TRBV7-2	TGTGCCAGCAGCCCATGGGGTAGCGGGGGGGCCTTGGATACGCAGTATTTT	CASSPWGSGGALDTQYF
NA	TRBJ2-3	NA	TRBV6-1	TGTGCCAGCAGTGAACTGGAGGGGGCAGTCTCAGATACGCAGTATTTT	CASSELEGAVSDTQYF
NA	TRBJ2-7	NA	TRBV2	TGTGCCAGCAGTCCAGTGGGGGGGCCTATGGGTCGCTACGAGCAGTACTTC	CASSPVGGPMGRYEQYF
few	TRBJ1-1	TRBD1	TRBV7-2	TGTGCCAGCAGCTTATCCTCGGCAGGGGGGAATGCTGAAGCTTTCTTT	CASSLSSAGGNAEAFF
once	TRBJ2-7	TRBD1	TRBV7-9	TGTGCCAGCAGCTTAATCGGGACAGGGGATATCTTC	CASSLIGTGDIF
NA	TRBJ2-1	TRBD1	TRBV5-1	TGCGCCAGCAGCTTGGAAGGGACAGACAACAATGAGCAGTTCTTC	CASSLEGTDNNEQFF
few	TRBJ1-5	NA	TRBV6-1	TGTGCCAGCAGTGAACAGGGGTTAAATCAGCCCCAGCATTTT	CASSEQGLNQPQHF
NA	TRBJ1-1	TRBD1	TRBV7-2	TGTGCCAGCAGCTTCGGCAATGGACAGGTGAACACTGAAGCTTTCTTT	CASSFGNGQVNTEAFF
NA	TRBJ2-2	NA	TRBV7-2	TGTGCCAGCAGCTTACAGGGGTACGGGGAGCTGTTTTTT	CASSLQGYGELFF
once	TRBJ1-5	NA	TRBV19	TGTGCCAGTAGTATTTCGCAGATCAATCAGCCCCAGCATTTT	CASSISQINQPQHF
NA	TRBJ1-3	NA	TRBV28	TGTGCCAGCAGGAAAACAGGCTCTGGAAACACCATATATTTT	CASRKTGSGNTIYF
NA	TRBJ2-2	NA	TRBV2	TGTGCCAGCAGTGAAAGAGCCACCGGGGAGCTGTTTTTT	CASSERATGELFF
NA	TRBJ2-2	NA	TRBV14	TGTGCCAGCCACCCTGGGGGGTTCGGGAACACCGGGGAGCTGTTTTTT	CASHPGGFGNTGELFF
NA	TRBJ1-2	TRBD1	TRBV30	TGTGCCTGGAGTGTAGGCAGGGGGCCGTTCTATGGCTACACCTTC	CAWSVGRGPFYGYTF
NA	TRBJ1-2	TRBD1	TRBV9	TGTGCCAGCAGCGTAGGGGTGACAGGGGATTATGGCTACACCTTC	CASSVGVTGDYGYTF
NA	TRBJ1-1	NA	TRBV11-3	TGTGCCAGCAGCCTGGTGGAGAGCACTGAAGCTTTCTTT	CASSLVESTEAFF
few	TRBJ2-1	TRBD2	TRBV5-1	TGCGCCAGCAGCCTACAGCGGGGGGGTAACAATGAGCAGTTCTTC	CASSLQRGGNNEQFF
NA	TRBJ2-7	TRBD1	TRBV18	TGTGCCAGCTCACCCGCAAGCGGACAGGGGACCTACGAGCAGTACTTC	CASSPASGQGTYEQYF
NA	TRBJ2-2	TRBD2	TRBV7-2	TGTGCCAGCAGCCTCCTGGGGGAGCGGGGGGATCGACTGTTTTTT	CASSLLGERGDRLFF
few	TRBJ1-5	TRBD1	TRBV28	TGTGCCAGCAGCTCGGGACAGGGCGGTCAGCCCCAGCATTTT	CASSSGQGGQPQHF
NA	TRBJ2-5	TRBD1	TRBV7-3	TGTGCCAGCAGCTCCAGACAGGGACAAGAGACCCAGTACTTC	CASSSRQGQETQYF
NA	TRBJ1-1	NA	TRBV6-6	TGTGCCAGCAGTTCGAGGAATACTGAAGCTTTCTTT	CASSSRNTEAFF
NA	TRBJ2-5	TRBD2	TRBV11-2	TGTGCCAGCAGCTTAAAGCGTAGCGGGGTCCTCGAAGAGACCCAGTACTTC	CASSLKRSGVLEETQYF
NA	TRBJ2-7	TRBD2	TRBV30	TGTGCTATGGAGTCTGGGCGGGGAGGGCGGCAGTACTTC	CAMESGRGGRQYF
NA	TRBJ2-3	NA	TRBV24-1	TGTGCCACCAGTGATAGCGAGAGAATGACAGATACGCAGTATTTT	CATSDSERMTDTQYF
few	TRBJ1-4	TRBD1	TRBV2	TGTGCCAGCACTAAACAGGGGGTCGAAAAACTGTTTTTT	CASTKQGVEKLFF
NA	TRBJ2-3	NA	TRBV5-1	TGCGCCAGCAGCTTGACAGGGTCGGCCGGAGATACGCAGTATTTT	CASSLTGSAGDTQYF
NA	TRBJ2-2	NA	TRBV12-5	TGTGCTAGTGGTCATAGTGTCGGGGAGCTGTTTTTT	CASGHSVGELFF
NA	TRBJ2-1	NA	TRBV2	TGTGCCAGCACCGACTACTACAATGAGCAGTTCTTC	CASTDYYNEQFF
NA	TRBJ2-3	TRBD2	TRBV9	TGTGCCAGCGGGGCGGGGGGCTTTACAGATACGCAGTATTTT	CASGAGGFTDTQYF
NA	TRBJ1-1	NA	TRBV28	TGTGCCAGCAGTTTAATCGACAGGTTTTTGGACACTGAAGCTTTCTTT	CASSLIDRFLDTEAFF
NA	TRBJ2-7	NA	TRBV11-2	TGTGCCAGCAGCTTACGACCCAGGTCCCCCGACGAGCAGTACTTC	CASSLRPRSPDEQYF
NA	TRBJ2-5	TRBD2	TRBV29-1	TGCAGCGTTATCGGGACTAGACACGAGACCCAGTACTTC	CSVIGTRHETQYF
NA	TRBJ2-1	NA	TRBV5-1	TGCGCCAGCAGCTCCCAGGGGTCTGAGCAGTTCTTC	CASSSQGSEQFF
NA	TRBJ1-4	NA	TRBV30	TGTGCCTGGAGTGTACAAACGGCAGGGAATGAAAAACTGTTTTTT	CAWSVQTAGNEKLFF
NA	TRBJ2-1	TRBD2	TRBV9	TGTGCCAGCAGCGCGGCTAGCGGGAGTATGGATGAGCAGTTCTTC	CASSAASGSMDEQFF
NA	TRBJ2-3	TRBD1	TRBV5-1	TGCGCCAGCAGCGCATCACAGGGGGCTGGCACAGATACGCAGTATTTT	CASSASQGAGTDTQYF
NA	TRBJ1-3	TRBD1	TRBV5-1	TGCGCCAGCAGCTTGGAAGGGGGCGGCTCTGGAAACACCATATATTTT	CASSLEGGGSGNTIYF
few	TRBJ2-2	NA	TRBV2	TGTGCCCTCGTCGGGATGTCCGGGGAGCTGTTTTTT	CALVGMSGELFF
NA	TRBJ1-5	TRBD1	TRBV3-1/TRBV3-2	TGTGCCAGCAGCCAAGATGGGACAGGGGCTTCGCCCCAGCATTTT	CASSQDGTGASPQHF
NA	TRBJ2-5	TRBD1	TRBV6-5	TGTGCCAGCAGGCCTACGGGACAGGGCCAAGAGACCCAGTACTTC	CASRPTGQGQETQYF
NA	TRBJ2-2	TRBD1	TRBV3-1/TRBV3-2	TGTGCCAGCAGCCAAGATCGGGGACAGGTGATGGCCACCGGGGAGCTGTTTTTT	CASSQDRGQVMATGELFF
few	TRBJ2-1	TRBD2	TRBV7-6	TGTGCCAGCAGCCTAGCGGGGGGGTGGATCGATGAGCAGTTCTTC	CASSLAGGWIDEQFF
NA	TRBJ2-3	TRBD2	TRBV4-2	TGTGCCAGCAGCCAAGCCATCAAGGGCGGGAGGGTTGTTGATACGCAGTATTTT	CASSQAIKGGRVVDTQYF